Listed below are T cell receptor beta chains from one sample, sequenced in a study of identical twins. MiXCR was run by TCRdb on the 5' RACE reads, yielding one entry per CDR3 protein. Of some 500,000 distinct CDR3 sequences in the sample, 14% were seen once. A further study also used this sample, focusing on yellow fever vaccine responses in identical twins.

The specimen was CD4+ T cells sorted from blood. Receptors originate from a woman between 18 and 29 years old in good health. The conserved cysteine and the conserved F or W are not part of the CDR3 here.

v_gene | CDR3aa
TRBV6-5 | ASSFKLNGKLF
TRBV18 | ASSWGQDNEQF
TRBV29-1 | SVAGTGGFGTGELF
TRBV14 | ASSQIGQASYEQY
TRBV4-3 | ASSQVSTGQGTQY
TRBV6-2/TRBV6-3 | ASTNSQETQY
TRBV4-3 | ASSQDGGLAGGYEQF
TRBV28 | ASVPTNRNTGELF
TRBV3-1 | ASRVFLGTGELF
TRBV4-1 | ASSQEPGNTQY
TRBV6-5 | ASSYSTGGGYEQY
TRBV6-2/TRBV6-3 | ASKGDTSTGELF
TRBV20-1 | SAPQGGYT
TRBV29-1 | RDICCCVRPGTGEQY
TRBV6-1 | ASSPGQGRDEQY
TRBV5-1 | ASSFGSSGSSDTQY
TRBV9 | ASSVGTLPDTQY
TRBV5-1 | ASSSRDRVGEQY
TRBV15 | ATSSSQGQQETQY
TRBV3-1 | ASSQRDSSYEQY
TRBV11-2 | ASSLRTSGNTLYNEQF
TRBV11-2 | ASSFYRDRTYEQY
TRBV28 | ASSSLGLAGGETQY
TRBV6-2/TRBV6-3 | ASSQVSGWDGELF
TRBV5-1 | ASSLTLGGGSETQY
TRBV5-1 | ASSPRGGTGTLFL
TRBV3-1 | ASSQATEDTQY
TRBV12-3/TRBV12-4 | ASSIRQGVIGEQF
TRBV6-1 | ASSRSLGETQY
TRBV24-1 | ATGQPAFRGPYEQY
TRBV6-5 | ASSYSLPGTGGTYEQY
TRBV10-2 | ASSESLFRDRDTDTQY
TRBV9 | ASSVGQRQHEQY
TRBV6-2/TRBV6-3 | ASSKPGQGNEQY
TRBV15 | ATQGTNEKLF
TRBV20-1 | SARGQPDSSYEQY
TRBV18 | ASRGASGLYNEQF
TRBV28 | ASSVSRSSYEQY